This T cell receptor beta chain is from a study of control samples from healthy donors and cancer patients. CDR1 and CDR2 from the germline V gene are LNHDA and SQIVND (reference sequence). V was shortened by 3 bases and J by 7 bases, with 12 bases between the two germline ends. The length of the CDR3 is 14 residues. Clones were sequenced by immunoSEQ multiplex PCR, and TCRdb holds only the in-frame ones, with some missing. The sample yields under 200,000 clones, about 95% seen once. This TCR was sampled from a man aged 60 to 75 with colorectal cancer. The rearrangement uses TRBV19 and TRBJ1-4; no reliable D call. What was sequenced was PBMCs. CDR3 loop: CASSMRRVGEKLFF. The CDR3 DNA reads as TGTGCCAGTAGTATGCGAAGGGTGGGTGAAAAACTGTTTTTT.